This TCR beta chain is from a study of blood T cell repertoires in COVID-19. Trimming shortened V by 6 bases and J by 1 base, and 10 bases separated the two germline ends. The CDR3 is made up of 13 amino acids. In regard to this clone: The identical CDR3 is also encoded by other nucleotide sequences in the sample.

Profiling relied on immunoSEQ multiplex PCR, and the TCRdb table lists in-frame clones only, not all of them. The sample lists 200,000 to 250,000 clones, roughly nine tenths occurring once. The clonotype originates from a woman aged 45-59 years with acute or convalescent COVID-19. V is TRBV12-3 or TRBV12-4 and J is TRBJ2-7, with D perhaps TRBD1 (6 bases). The sequenced sample consisted of peripheral blood. DNA of the CDR3: TGTGCCAGCAGAACGACAGGTTCCTACGAGCAGTACTTC. Residues: CASRTTGSYEQYF.